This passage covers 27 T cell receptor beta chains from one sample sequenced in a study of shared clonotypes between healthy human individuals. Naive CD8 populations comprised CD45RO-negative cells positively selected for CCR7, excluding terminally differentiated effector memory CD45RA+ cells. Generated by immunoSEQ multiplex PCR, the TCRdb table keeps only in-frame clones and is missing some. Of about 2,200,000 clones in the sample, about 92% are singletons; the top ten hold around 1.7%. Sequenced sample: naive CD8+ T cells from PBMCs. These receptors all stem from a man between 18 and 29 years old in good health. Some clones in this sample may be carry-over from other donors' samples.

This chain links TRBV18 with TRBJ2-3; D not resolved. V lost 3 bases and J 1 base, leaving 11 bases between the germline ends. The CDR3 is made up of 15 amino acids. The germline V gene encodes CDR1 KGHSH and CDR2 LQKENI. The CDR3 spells CASSPAAPGTDTQYF. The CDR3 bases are TGTGCCAGCTCACCTGCAGCACCAGGCACAGATACGCAGTATTTT.

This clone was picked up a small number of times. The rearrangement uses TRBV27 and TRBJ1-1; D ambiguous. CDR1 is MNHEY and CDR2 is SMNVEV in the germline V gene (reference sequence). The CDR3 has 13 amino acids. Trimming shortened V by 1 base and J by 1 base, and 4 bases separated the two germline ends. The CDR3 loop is CASSLYGNTEAFF. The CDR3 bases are TGTGCCAGCAGTTTATACGGGAACACTGAAGCTTTCTTT.

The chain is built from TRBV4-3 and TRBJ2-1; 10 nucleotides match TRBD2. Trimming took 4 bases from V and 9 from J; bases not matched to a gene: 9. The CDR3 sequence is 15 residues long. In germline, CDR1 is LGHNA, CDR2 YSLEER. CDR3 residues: CASSLDGASGGEQFF. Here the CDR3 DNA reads TGCGCCAGCAGCCTCGATGGGGCTAGCGGGGGTGAGCAGTTCTTC.

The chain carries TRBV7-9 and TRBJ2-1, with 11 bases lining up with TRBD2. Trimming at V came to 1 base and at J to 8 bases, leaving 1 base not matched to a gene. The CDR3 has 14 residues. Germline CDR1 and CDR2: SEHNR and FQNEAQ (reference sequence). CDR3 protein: CASSLVAGGYEQFF. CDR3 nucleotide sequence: TGTGCCAGCAGCTTAGTAGCGGGAGGGTATGAGCAGTTCTTC.

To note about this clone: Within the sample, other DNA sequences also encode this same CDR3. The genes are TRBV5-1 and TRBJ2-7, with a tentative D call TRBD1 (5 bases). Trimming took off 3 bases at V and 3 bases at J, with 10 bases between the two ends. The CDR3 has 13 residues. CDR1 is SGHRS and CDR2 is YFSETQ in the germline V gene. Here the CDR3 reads CASSSRDSYEQYF. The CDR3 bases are TGCGCCAGCAGCTCCAGAGACAGCTACGAGCAGTACTTC.

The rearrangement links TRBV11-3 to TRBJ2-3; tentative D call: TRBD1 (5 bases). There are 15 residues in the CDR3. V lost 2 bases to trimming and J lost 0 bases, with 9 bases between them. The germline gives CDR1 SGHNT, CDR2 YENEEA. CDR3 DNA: TGTGCCAGCAGCTTATGGGGCAGGAGCACAGATACGCAGTATTTT. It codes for CASSLWGRSTDTQYF.

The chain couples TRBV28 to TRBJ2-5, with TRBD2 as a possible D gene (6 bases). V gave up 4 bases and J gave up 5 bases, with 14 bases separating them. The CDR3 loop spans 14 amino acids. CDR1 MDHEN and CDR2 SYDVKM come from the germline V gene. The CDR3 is CASSSTLAAETQYF. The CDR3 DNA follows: TGTGCCAGCAGTTCTACACTAGCAGCGGAGACCCAGTACTTC.

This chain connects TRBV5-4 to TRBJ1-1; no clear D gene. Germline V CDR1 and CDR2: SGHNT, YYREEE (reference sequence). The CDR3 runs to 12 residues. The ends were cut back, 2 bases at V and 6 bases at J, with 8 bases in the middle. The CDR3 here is CASSFREAEAFF. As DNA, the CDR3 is TGTGCCAGCAGCTTTAGAGAAGCTGAAGCTTTCTTT.

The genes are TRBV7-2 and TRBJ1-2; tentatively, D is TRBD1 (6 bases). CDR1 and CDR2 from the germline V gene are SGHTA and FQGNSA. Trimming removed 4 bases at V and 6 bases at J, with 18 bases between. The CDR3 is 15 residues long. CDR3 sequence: CASSSRQIQGNGYTF. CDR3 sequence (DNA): TGTGCCAGCAGCTCGCGACAGATACAGGGTAATGGCTACACCTTC.

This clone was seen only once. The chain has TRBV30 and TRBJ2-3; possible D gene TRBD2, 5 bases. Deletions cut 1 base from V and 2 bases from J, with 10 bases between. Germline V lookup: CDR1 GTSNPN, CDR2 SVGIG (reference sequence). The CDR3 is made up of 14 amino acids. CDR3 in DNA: TGTGCCTGGAGTGCAGCGGATTACACAGATACGCAGTATTTT. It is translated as CAWSAADYTDTQYF.

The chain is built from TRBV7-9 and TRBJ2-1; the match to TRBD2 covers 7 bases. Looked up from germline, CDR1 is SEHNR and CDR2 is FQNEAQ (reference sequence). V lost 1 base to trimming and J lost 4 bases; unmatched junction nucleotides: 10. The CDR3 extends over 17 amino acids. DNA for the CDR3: TGTGCCAGCAGCTTAGGGTACCGGGGGAGGGGATACAATGAGCAGTTCTTC. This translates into CASSLGYRGRGYNEQFF.

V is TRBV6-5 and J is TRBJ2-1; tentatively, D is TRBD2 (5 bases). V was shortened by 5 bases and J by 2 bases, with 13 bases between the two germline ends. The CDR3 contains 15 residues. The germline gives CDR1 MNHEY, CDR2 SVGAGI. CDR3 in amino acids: CASSGTGSPYNEQFF. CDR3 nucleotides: TGTGCCAGCAGTGGAACGGGATCACCCTACAATGAGCAGTTCTTC.

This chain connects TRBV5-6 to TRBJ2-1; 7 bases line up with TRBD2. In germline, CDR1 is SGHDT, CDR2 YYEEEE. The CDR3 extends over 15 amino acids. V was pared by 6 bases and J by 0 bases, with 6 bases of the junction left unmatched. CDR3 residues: CASNIAGSSYNEQFF. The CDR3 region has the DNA TGTGCCAGCAACATAGCGGGCAGCTCCTACAATGAGCAGTTCTTC.

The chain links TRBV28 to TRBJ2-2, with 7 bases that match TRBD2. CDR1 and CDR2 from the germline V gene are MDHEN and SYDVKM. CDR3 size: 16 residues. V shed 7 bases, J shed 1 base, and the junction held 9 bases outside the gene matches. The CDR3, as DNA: TGTGCCAGCACCAGGGAGCGGGGCTGGAACACCGGGGAGCTGTTTTTT. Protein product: CASTRERGWNTGELFF.

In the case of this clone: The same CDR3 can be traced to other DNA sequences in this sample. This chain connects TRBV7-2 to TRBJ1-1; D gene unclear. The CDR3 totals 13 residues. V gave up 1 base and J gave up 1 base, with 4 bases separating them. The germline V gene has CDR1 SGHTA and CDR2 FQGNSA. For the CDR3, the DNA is TGTGCCAGCAGCTTAGGTCGGAACACTGAAGCTTTCTTT. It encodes CASSLGRNTEAFF.

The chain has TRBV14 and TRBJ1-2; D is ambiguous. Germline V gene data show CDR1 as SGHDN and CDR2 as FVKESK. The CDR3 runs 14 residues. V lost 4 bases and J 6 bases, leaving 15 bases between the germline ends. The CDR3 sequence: CASSPGPTPDGYTF. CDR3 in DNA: TGTGCCAGCAGCCCCGGGCCGACTCCGGATGGCTACACCTTC.

As DNA, the CDR3 is TGTGCCAGCAGCTTACCCTTGGGGGGGGCCAGCACAGATACGCAGTATTTT. Its protein is CASSLPLGGASTDTQYF. The V gene is TRBV7-2, the J gene TRBJ2-3, with a tentative D call TRBD2 (7 bases). Trimming cost V 2 bases and J 0 bases, with 15 bases left between them. From germline, CDR1 is SGHTA and CDR2 FQGNSA. The CDR3 loop spans 17 amino acids. The variable domain in full, with the rest retrieved from reference TRBV7-2 and TRBJ2-3, is GAGVSQSPSNKVTEKGKDVELRCDPISGHTALYWYRQSLGQGLEFLIYFQGNSAPDKSGLPSDRFSAERTGGSVSTLTIQRTQQEDSAVYLCASSLPLGGASTDTQYFGPGTRLTVL.

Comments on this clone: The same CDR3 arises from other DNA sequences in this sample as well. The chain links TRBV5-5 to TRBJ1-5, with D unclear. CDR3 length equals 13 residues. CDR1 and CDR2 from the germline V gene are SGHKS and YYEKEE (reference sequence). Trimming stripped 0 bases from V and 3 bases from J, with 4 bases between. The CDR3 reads CASSLDLNQPQHF. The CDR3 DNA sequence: TGTGCCAGCAGCTTGGATCTCAATCAGCCCCAGCATTTT.

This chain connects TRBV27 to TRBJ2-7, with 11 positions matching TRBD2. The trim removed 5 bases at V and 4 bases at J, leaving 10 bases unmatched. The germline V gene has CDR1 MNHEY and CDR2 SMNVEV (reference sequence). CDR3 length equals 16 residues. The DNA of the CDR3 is TGTGCCAGCAGTCCCGATCTAGCGGGAGGACGTTACGAGCAGTACTTC. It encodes CASSPDLAGGRYEQYF.

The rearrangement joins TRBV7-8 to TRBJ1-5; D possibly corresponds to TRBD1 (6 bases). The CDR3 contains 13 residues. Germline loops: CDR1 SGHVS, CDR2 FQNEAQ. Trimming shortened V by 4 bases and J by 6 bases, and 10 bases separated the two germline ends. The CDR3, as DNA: TGTGCCAGCAGCTCCACAGGGAGTCAGCCCCAGCATTTT. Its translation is CASSSTGSQPQHF.

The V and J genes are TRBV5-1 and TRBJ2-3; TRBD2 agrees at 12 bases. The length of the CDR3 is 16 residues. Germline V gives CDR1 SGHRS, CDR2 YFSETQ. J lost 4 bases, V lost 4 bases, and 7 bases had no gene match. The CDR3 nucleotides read TGCGCCAGCAGCGGGCTAGCGGGAGGGGGCCCAGATACGCAGTATTTT. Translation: CASSGLAGGGPDTQYF. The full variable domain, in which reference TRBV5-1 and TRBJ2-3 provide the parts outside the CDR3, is KAGVTQTPRYLIKTRGQQVTLSCSPISGHRSVSWYQQTPGQGLQFLFEYFSETQRNKGNFPGRFSGRQFSNSRSEMNVSTLELGDSALYLCASSGLAGGGPDTQYFGPGTRLTVL.

CDR3 coding DNA: TGTGCCAGCAGTCCCCCGGGGGGATCGCTCTACGAGCAGTACTTC. Amino acids: CASSPPGGSLYEQYF. The chain links TRBV27 to TRBJ2-7; TRBD2 matches 7 bases. The CDR3 spans 15 residues. The junction had 10 bases not matched to a gene; V was cut back by 5 bases and J by 3 bases. Germline V gives CDR1 MNHEY, CDR2 SMNVEV (reference sequence).

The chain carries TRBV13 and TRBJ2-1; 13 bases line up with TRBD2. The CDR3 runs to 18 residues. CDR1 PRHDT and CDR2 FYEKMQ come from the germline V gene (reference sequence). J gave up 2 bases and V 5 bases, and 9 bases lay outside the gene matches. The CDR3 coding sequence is TGTGCCAGCAGCATACCGGGACTAGCGGGACTCCCCTACAATGAGCAGTTCTTC. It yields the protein CASSIPGLAGLPYNEQFF. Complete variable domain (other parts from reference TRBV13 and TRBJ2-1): AAGVIQSPRHLIKEKRETATLKCYPIPRHDTVYWYQQGPGQDPQFLISFYEKMQSDKGSIPDRFSAQQFSDYHSELNMSSLELGDSALYFCASSIPGLAGLPYNEQFFGPGTRLTVL.

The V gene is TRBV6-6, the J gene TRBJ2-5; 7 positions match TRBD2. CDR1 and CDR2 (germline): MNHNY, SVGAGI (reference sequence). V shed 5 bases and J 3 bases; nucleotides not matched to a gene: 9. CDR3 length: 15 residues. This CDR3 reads CASSPNWGGKETQYF. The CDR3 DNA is TGTGCCAGCAGTCCTAATTGGGGGGGGAAAGAGACCCAGTACTTC.

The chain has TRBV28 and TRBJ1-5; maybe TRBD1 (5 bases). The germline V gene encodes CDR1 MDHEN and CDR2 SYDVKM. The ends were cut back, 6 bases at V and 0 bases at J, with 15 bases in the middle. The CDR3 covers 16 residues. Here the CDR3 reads CASSPLTEYSNQPQHF. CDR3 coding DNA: TGTGCCAGCAGCCCCTTGACAGAGTATAGCAATCAGCCCCAGCATTTT.

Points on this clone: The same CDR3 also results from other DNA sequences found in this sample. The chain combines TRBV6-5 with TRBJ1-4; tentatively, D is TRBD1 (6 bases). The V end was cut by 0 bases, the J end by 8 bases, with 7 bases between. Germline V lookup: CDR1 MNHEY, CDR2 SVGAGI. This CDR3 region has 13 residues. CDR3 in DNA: TGTGCCAGCAGTTACTCGGGGGGCGAAAAACTGTTTTTT. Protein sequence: CASSYSGGEKLFF.

The chain's CDR3 is CAISESNQLLNPTDTQYF. The CDR3, as DNA: TGTGCCATCAGTGAGTCGAATCAACTCCTAAATCCCACAGATACGCAGTATTTT. This sequence joins TRBV10-3 and TRBJ2-3, with D uncertain. The germline gives CDR1 ENHRY, CDR2 SYGVKD. The CDR3 covers 18 residues. V was pared by 0 bases and J by 2 bases, with 18 bases between.